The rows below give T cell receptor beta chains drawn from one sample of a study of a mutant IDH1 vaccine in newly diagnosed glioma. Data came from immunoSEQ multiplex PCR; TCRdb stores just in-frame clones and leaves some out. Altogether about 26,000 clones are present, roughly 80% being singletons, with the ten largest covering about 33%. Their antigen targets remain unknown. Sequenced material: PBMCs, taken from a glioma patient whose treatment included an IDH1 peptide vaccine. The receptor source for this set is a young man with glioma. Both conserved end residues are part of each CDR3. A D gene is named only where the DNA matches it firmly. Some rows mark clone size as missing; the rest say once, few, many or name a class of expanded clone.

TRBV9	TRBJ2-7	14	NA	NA	CASSVGGPPYEQYF	TGTGCCAGCAGCGTAGGGGGTCCTCCCTACGAGCAGTACTTC
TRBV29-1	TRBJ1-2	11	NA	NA	CSVPIGGGYTF	TGCAGCGTACCAATCGGGGGTGGCTACACCTTC
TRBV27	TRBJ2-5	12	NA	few	CASSNYQETQYF	TGTGCCAGCAGTAATTACCAAGAGACCCAGTACTTC
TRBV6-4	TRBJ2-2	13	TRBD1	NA	CASRQGNTGELFF	TGTGCCAGTCGACAGGGGAACACCGGGGAGCTGTTTTTT
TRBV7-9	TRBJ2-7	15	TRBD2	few	CASSSRLAGLYEQYF	TGTGCCAGCAGCTCCAGACTAGCGGGACTGTACGAGCAGTACTTC
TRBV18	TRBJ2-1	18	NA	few	CASSPPVLSGLGSGEQFF	TGTGCCAGCTCACCACCCGTCCTCTCAGGGTTGGGATCGGGTGAGCAGTTCTTC
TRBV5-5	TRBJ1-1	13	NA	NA	CASSPIPNTEAFF	TGTGCCAGCAGCCCCATCCCGAACACTGAAGCTTTCTTT
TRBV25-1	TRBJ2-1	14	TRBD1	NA	CASSDRVSYNEQFF	TGTGCCAGCTCGGACAGGGTGTCCTACAATGAGCAGTTCTTC
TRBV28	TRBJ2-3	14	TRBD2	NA	CASSTLSGGDTQYF	TGTGCCAGCAGTACCCTTAGCGGGGGTGATACGCAGTATTTT
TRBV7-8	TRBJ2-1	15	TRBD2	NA	CASSQGLAGGNEQFF	TGTGCCAGCAGCCAAGGACTAGCGGGGGGTAATGAGCAGTTCTTC
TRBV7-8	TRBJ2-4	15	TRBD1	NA	CASSPGGLTKNIQYF	TGTGCCAGCAGCCCAGGGGGCCTAACCAAAAACATTCAGTACTTC
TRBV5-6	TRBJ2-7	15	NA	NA	CASSLDPGTPDEQYF	TGTGCCAGCAGCTTGGACCCCGGGACTCCGGACGAGCAGTACTTC
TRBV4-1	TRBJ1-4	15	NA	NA	CASSRSNRVEEKLFF	TGCGCCAGCAGCCGAAGCAACAGGGTCGAGGAAAAACTGTTTTTT
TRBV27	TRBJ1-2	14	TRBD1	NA	CASSHGQGADGYTF	TGTGCCAGCAGTCACGGACAGGGGGCTGACGGCTACACCTTC
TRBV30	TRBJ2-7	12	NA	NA	CAWSVSGYEQYF	TGTGCCTGGAGTGTTAGCGGCTACGAGCAGTACTTC
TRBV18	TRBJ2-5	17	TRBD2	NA	CASSPPGGVADQETQYF	TGTGCCAGCTCACCTCCTGGGGGGGTGGCAGACCAAGAGACCCAGTACTTC
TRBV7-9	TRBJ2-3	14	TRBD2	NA	CASSERGATDTQYF	TGTGCCAGCAGTGAGCGGGGGGCCACAGATACGCAGTATTTT
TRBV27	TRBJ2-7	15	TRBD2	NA	CASSLSPGTTYEQYF	TGTGCCAGCAGTTTATCTCCAGGGACTACTTACGAGCAGTACTTC
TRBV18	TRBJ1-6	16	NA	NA	CASSPGGSSYNSPLHF	TGTGCCAGCTCACCCGGGGGGAGCTCCTATAATTCACCCCTCCACTTT
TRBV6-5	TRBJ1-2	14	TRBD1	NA	CASRNMGQFYGYTF	TGTGCCAGCAGAAATATGGGACAGTTCTATGGCTACACCTTC
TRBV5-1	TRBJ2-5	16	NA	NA	CASSIQGGGERETQYF	TGCGCCAGCAGCATCCAGGGGGGGGGAGAGCGAGAGACCCAGTACTTC
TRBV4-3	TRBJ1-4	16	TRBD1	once	CASSQDLGTANEKLFF	TGCGCCAGCAGCCAAGATCTGGGGACAGCTAATGAAAAACTGTTTTTT
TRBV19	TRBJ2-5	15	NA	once	CASSTLGPIQETQYF	TGTGCCAGTAGTACCCTGGGACCGATCCAAGAGACCCAGTACTTC
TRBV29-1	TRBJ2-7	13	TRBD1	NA	CSVTGTGVSEQYF	TGCAGCGTCACCGGGACAGGGGTCTCCGAGCAGTACTTC
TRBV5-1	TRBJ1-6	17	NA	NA	CASSLSLDSLYNSPLHF	TGCGCCAGCAGCTTGTCTTTGGACAGCTTGTATAATTCACCCCTCCACTTT
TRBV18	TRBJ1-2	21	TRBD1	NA	CASSPLFYGTGGRMANYGYTF	TGTGCCAGCTCACCACTCTTCTACGGGACAGGGGGCCGAATGGCTAACTATGGCTACACCTTC
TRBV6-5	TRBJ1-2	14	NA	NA	CASRPRDANYGYTF	TGTGCCAGCAGGCCCCGAGACGCTAACTATGGCTACACCTTC
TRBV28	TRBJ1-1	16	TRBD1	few	CASSPGGDGMNTEAFF	TGTGCCAGCAGTCCAGGGGGGGATGGGATGAACACTGAAGCTTTCTTT
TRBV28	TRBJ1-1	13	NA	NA	CASSRGVLAEAFF	TGTGCCAGCAGTAGAGGGGTTTTAGCTGAAGCTTTCTTT
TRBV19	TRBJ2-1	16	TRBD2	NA	CASRTPGLAGTRQQFF	TGTGCCAGTAGAACGCCGGGACTAGCGGGTACTCGACAGCAGTTCTTC
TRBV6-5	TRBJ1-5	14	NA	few	CASSYSNSHQPQHF	TGTGCCAGCAGTTACTCGAACAGCCATCAGCCCCAGCATTTT
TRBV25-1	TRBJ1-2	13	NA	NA	CASSEVYNYGYTF	TGTGCCAGCAGTGAAGTCTATAACTATGGCTACACCTTC
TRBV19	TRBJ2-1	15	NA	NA	CASSMVQETYNEQFF	TGTGCCAGTAGTATGGTCCAGGAGACCTACAATGAGCAGTTCTTC
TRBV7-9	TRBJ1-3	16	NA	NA	CASSLEVGSSGNTIYF	TGTGCCAGCAGCTTGGAGGTCGGCAGCTCTGGAAACACCATATATTTT
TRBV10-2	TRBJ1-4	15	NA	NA	CASSDLGRWNEKLFF	TGCGCCAGCAGTGACTTAGGAAGATGGAATGAAAAACTGTTTTTT